This T cell receptor (beta chain) was obtained from a study of identical twins. The study's findings and limits: Twin-shared out-of-frame alpha sequences were enriched for low generation probability. Conclusions rested on cross-sectional statistics rather than following the same donors. Cord blood beta clonotypes that were abundant carried fewer insertions, and memory repertoires showed no such trend.

J lost 0 bases, V lost 4 bases, and 4 bases had no gene match. The germline gives CDR1 SGHRS, CDR2 YFSETQ. The CDR3 runs to 16 residues. A universal primer site arose from template switching, and cDNA bore unique molecular identifiers. TCRdb used MiXCR to reprocess the 5' RACE reads, holding one entry per CDR3 protein. The sample comprises some 900,000 distinct CDR3 sequences, more than 9% of which are singletons, and 1.5% to 2% rests with the top ten. This clonotype was picked up a small number of times. The antigen remains unidentified. This sample was shared with a second study, whose subject was yellow fever vaccine responses in identical twins.

The source of this sequence is a woman aged 18-29 years in good health. Sequencing input: PBMCs. The chain recombines TRBV5-1 with TRBJ2-5; the match to TRBD2 covers 12 bases. CDR3 bases: TGCGCCAGCAGCGCCGGGACTAGCGGGTACCAAGAGACCCAGTACTTC. Its translation is CASSAGTSGYQETQYF. The full variable domain, rest sourced from reference TRBV5-1 and TRBJ2-5, is KAGVTQTPRYLIKTRGQQVTLSCSPISGHRSVSWYQQTPGQGLQFLFEYFSETQRNKGNFPGRFSGRQFSNSRSEMNVSTLELGDSALYLCASSAGTSGYQETQYFGPGTRLLVL.